The 3 T cell receptor beta chains below all came from one sample that was sequenced in a study of siplizumab effects on memory and regulatory T cells. The repertoire was sequenced with immunoSEQ multiplex PCR; TCRdb's copy has only in-frame clones and lacks some. The data hold roughly 110,000 clones, with over 85% observed a single time. The source material was non-Treg CD4+ T cells sorted from blood. The receptors shown here come from a human donor in good health.

The chain carries TRBV27 and TRBJ1-2; TRBD1 is a possible D gene (6 bases). Germline V CDR1 and CDR2: MNHEY, SMNVEV (reference sequence). The CDR3 extends over 14 amino acids. V was clipped by 7 bases and J by 8 bases, with 20 bases between them. The CDR3 region is CASTRGERGSGYTF. In DNA form, the CDR3 reads TGTGCCAGCACTAGGGGAGAGAGGGGGAGCGGCTACACCTTC.

This chain connects TRBV6-1 to TRBJ2-1, with a tentative D call TRBD1 (6 bases). The CDR3 is made up of 13 amino acids. V was trimmed by 8 bases and J by 4 bases, leaving 12 bases between them. CDR1 and CDR2 (germline): MNHNS, SASEGT. The CDR3 sequence is CASQGQVYNEQFF. For the CDR3, the DNA is TGTGCCAGCCAGGGGCAAGTATACAATGAGCAGTTCTTC.

The chain links TRBV5-4 to TRBJ2-3, with 9 bases that match TRBD2. The CDR3 is made up of 15 amino acids. J lost 2 bases, V lost 3 bases, and 4 bases had no gene match. Germline loops: CDR1 SGHNT, CDR2 YYREEE (reference sequence). The CDR3 region is CASSSTSGNTDTQYF. The CDR3 DNA sequence: TGTGCCAGCAGCTCGACTAGCGGAAACACAGATACGCAGTATTTT.